This TCR beta chain was identified during a study of T cells in Graves' hyperthyroidism and ophthalmopathy. Study in general: Blood was drawn when the patient was first diagnosed and still untreated.

The CDR3 regions of TCR beta were amplified from RNA transcripts. In the first-round RT-PCR of the TCR CDR3, the HTBI primer set was used. One entry per CDR3 protein results from TCRdb running MiXCR on the multiplex PCR reads. The data contain under 400,000 distinct CDR3 sequences, 16% of them singletons. The CDR3 covers 14 residues. V dropped 3 bases and J dropped 8 bases, with 14 bases sitting between them. CDR1 and CDR2 (germline): KGHDR, SFDVKD. PBMCs were obtained from 10 ml fresh peripheral blood. This clonotype was detected only a few times. The origin of this receptor is a man aged 30-40 years with Graves' hyperthyroidism. This chain uses TRBV24-1 with TRBJ2-3; perhaps TRBD2 as D (5 bases). The source material was blood. The DNA for the CDR3 is TGTGCCACCAGTGATCGGCTTGCGCGGGCTACGCAGTATTTT. Encoded protein: CATSDRLARATQYF.